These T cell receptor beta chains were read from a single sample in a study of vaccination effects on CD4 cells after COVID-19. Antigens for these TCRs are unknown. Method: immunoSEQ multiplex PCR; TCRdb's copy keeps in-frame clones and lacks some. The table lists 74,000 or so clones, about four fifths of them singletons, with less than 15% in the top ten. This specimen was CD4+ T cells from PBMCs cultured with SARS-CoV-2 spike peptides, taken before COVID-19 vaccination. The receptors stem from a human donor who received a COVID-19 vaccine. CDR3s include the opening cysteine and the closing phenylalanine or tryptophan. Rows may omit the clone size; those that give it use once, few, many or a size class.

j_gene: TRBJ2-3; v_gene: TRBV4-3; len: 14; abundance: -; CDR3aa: CASSQDRPTDTQYF
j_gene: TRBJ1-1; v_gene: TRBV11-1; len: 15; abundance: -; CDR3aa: CASSSGQTLSDEAFF
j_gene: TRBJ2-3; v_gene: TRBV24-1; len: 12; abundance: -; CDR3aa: CATSDPPGTQYF
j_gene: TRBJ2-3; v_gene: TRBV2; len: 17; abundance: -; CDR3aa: CASSEVSLTAHTDTQYF
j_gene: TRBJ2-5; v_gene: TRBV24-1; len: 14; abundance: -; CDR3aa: CATSDPGQGKTQYF
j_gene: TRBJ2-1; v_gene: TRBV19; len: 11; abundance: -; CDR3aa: CASSRGNEQFF
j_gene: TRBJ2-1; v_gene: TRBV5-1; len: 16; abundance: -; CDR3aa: CASSSTVTSSYNEQFF
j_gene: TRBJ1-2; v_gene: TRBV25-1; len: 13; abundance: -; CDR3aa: CASSQPEPPGYTF
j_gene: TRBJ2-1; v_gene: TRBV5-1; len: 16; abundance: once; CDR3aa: CASSPSAMGAHNEQFF
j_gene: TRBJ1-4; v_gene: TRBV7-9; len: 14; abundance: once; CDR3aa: CASSPGGIREKLFF
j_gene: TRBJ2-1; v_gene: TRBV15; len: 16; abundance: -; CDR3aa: CATSSTPRSYYNEQFF
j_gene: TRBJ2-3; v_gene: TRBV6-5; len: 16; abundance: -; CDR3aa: CASSSPAGIRGDTQYF
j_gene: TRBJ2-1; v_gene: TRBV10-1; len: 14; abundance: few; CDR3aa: CASRATSGGPEQFF
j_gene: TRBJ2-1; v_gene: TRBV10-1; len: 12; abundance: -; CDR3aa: CASGPTSGEQFF
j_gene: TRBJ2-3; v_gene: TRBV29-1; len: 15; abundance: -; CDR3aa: CSASRRDRGSDTQYF
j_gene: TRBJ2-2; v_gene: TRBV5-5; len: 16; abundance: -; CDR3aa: CASSFGLGANTGELFF
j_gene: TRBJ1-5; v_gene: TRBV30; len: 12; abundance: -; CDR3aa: CAWSRDLQPQHF
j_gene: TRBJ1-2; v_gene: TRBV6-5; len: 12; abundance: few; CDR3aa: CASQTGGLGYTF
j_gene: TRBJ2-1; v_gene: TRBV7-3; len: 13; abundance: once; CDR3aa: CASSFSGNNEQFF
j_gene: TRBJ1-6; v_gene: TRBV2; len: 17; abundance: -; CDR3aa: CASSEGVTWVDNSPLHF